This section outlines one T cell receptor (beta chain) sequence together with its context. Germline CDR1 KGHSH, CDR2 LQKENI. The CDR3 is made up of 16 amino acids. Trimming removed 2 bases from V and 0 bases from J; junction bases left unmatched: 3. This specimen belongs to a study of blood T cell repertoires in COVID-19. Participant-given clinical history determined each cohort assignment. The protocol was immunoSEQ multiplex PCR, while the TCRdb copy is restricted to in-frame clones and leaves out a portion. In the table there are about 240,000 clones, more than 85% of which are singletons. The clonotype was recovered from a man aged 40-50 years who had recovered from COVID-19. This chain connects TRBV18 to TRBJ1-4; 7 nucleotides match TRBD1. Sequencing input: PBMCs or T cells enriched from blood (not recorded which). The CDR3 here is CASSPSQGATNEKLFF. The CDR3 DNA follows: TGTGCCAGCTCACCAAGTCAGGGGGCAACTAATGAAAAACTGTTTTTT.